This TCR beta chain derives from a study of blood T cell repertoires in COVID-19 (dated by TCRdb to 2018 to 2021). General notes on the study: The collaborator samples originated in the United States, Italy and Spain and spanned the acute and convalescent phases of COVID-19. The repertoires were made available in a free public database intended to serve as a resource for research on the immune response to SARS-CoV-2. The samples were drawn from two sources: the first 160 participants of the ongoing ImmuneRACE study, and fewer than 1,500 subjects contributed by 6 global collaborators. The prospective study material was composed of cDNA or gDNA derived from T cells, B-cell-depleted T cells, or PBMCs. Where available, HLA class I and class II types were taken from metadata supplied by the sample provider and were not determined by assay-based typing. Nearly every sample came with metadata listing a de-identified subject ID, COVID-19 status, age in years and sex. The dataset comprised deeply sampled blood TCRbeta repertoires from subjects exposed to, actively infected with, or recovered from COVID-19. Paper-wide results and their limitations: The quantity of clinical and demographic metadata differed by source and by participant and was supplied without curation.

Participants in the prospective study were enrolled through a virtual design, were aged roughly 18 to 90 years, and lived in fewer than 30 United States geographic areas. In the prospective study, participants were assigned to cohorts based on the clinical history participants reported in a screening survey and a study questionnaire. Recovered participants in ImmuneRACE Cohort 3 were defined by two consecutive negative NP/OP PCR tests, clearance by a healthcare professional, or resolution of symptoms. In the prospective study, mobile phlebotomists collected whole blood, serum and a nasopharyngeal or oropharyngeal swab from each participant. Prospective study participants could optionally give additional blood draws and questionnaires over an approximately two-month period. Prospective study blood samples were shipped either frozen or at room temperature before DNA extraction. The junction shows trimming of 1 base on V and 0 bases on J, and the gene matches do not reach 8 bases of it. The germline V gene yields MGHRA for CDR1 and YSYEKL for CDR2. Measured from the cysteine to the phenylalanine, the CDR3 is 20 residues long. Left in the record is the CDR3 DNA by itself, 60 bases read in frame from the first base.

TCRbeta CDR3 regions were amplified from genomic DNA using the immunoSEQ Assay, a bias-controlled multiplex PCR. The published analysis was carried out like this. The number of nucleated cells in each sample was estimated from the amplification of reference gene primers within the assay. To quantify the absolute abundance of each unique TCRbeta CDR3 rearrangement, sequence reads were collapsed and filtered. For each sample, productive Simpson clonality was calculated as the square root of Simpson's diversity index across productive rearrangements. TCRdb's version of the immuneACCESS table is confined to in-frame rearrangements and falls short of the full clone set. An unresolved V gene accounts for under half of the shortfall where checked; the remainder is of unknown origin. V and J calls and clone size are those listed in that table; D and trimming were worked out from the DNA. The sample has 250,000 to 300,000 clones on record, just over 85% of them singletons. 15% of the sample comes from the top ten.

As regards this clone: The target of this receptor is not known. No per-base quality is available; no much larger clone lies one base away.

Recombination connected TRBV4-1 to TRBJ2-6, with 11 junctional bases fitting TRBD1. The sample taken for sequencing was PBMCs or T cells enriched from blood (not recorded which). The clonotype was recovered from a man in his late teens or twenties who had recovered from COVID-19. The CDR3 in this case is CASSQAGTGGVGSGANVLTF. Here is the DNA: TGCGCCAGCAGCCAAGCGGGGACAGGGGGGGTTGGCTCTGGGGCCAACGTCCTGACTTTC.